This TCR beta chain was profiled in a study of T cell clonality in common variable immunodeficiency. Blood samples were heparinized, about 4.5 to 8 ml per donor. A note on this clone: Its antigen is unknown. The read stops 3 residues short of the end of the CDR3; the missing end is completed from the germline J gene.

CVID and control samples used equivalent genomic DNA input. Here immunoSEQ multiplex PCR was the method, and the copy in TCRdb shows in-frame clones only, minus some. The sample has about 11,000 clones, none seen only once; the top ten hold 6% to 7%. V dropped 6 bases and J dropped 5 bases, with 19 bases sitting between them. This CDR3 spans 16 amino acids. Germline V lookup: CDR1 KGHSH, CDR2 LQKENI. Regarding the study as a whole: In common variable immunodeficiency, TCR beta chains reportedly carried fewer deletions and N-nucleotide insertions.

V and J are TRBV18 and TRBJ2-2, with D maybe TRBD2 (6 bases). Sequencing was performed on peripheral blood mononuclear cells. This TCR was recovered from a human donor with common variable immunodeficiency. The CDR3 spells CASSTKGGDRTGELFF. CDR3 DNA, as far as it was read: TGTGCCAGCTCCACCAAGGGCGGGGATCGGACCGGGGAG.